What follows are 7 T cell receptor beta chains derived from one specimen sequenced in a study of blood T cell repertoires in COVID-19. Sequencing used immunoSEQ multiplex PCR; TCRdb keeps in-frame clones, though not all of them. This sample yields some 450,000 clones, of which about 91% are seen a single time; about 12% belongs to the top ten. The sequencing input was peripheral blood. These receptors originate from a woman aged 50 to 65 with COVID-19, enrolled during active disease.

This clone was counted between two and nine times. J is TRBJ2-2 and V is TRBV7-9, with D unclear. V was shortened by 1 base and J by 0 bases, with 6 bases between the two germline ends. This CDR3 has 15 residues. Germline V gene sequence: CDR1 SEHNR, CDR2 FQNEAQ (reference sequence). The CDR3 region has the DNA TGTGCCAGCAGCTTAGACGGAGCGAACACCGGGGAGCTGTTTTTT. This sequence encodes CASSLDGANTGELFF.

The rearrangement joins TRBV5-3 to TRBJ1-1; 8 bases map to TRBD1. TRBV5-3 is an ORF for which the function is uncertain. With V trimmed by 4 bases and J by 1 base, 12 bases remained unmatched. This CDR3 comprises 17 residues. The CDR3 sequence: CARSGGTGPEGNTEAFF. The CDR3 DNA follows: TGTGCCAGAAGCGGGGGGACAGGCCCTGAGGGGAACACTGAAGCTTTCTTT.

The V and J genes are TRBV30 and TRBJ2-5; TRBD1 aligns across 7 bases. The CDR3 spans 14 residues. Germline-derived CDR1 and CDR2 are GTSNPN and SVGIG (reference sequence). The junction had 8 bases not matched to a gene; V was cut back by 2 bases and J by 5 bases. Written as DNA, the CDR3 is TGTGCCTGGAGTTTATACAGGGGTCTGGAGACCCAGTACTTC. Amino acids: CAWSLYRGLETQYF. The full variable domain, with the rest looked up from reference TRBV30 and TRBJ2-5, is SQTIHQWPATLVQPVGSPLSLECTVEGTSNPNLYWYRQAAGRGLQLLFYSVGIGQISSEVPQNLSASRPQDRQFILSSKKLLLSDSGFYLCAWSLYRGLETQYFGPGTRLLVL.

This chain connects TRBV5-4 to TRBJ1-6; 7 positions agree with TRBD1. The V segment lost 5 bases and the J segment 7 bases; nucleotides outside the gene matches: 9. Per germline, CDR1 SGHNT and CDR2 YYREEE (reference sequence). The CDR3 is made up of 15 amino acids. The CDR3 DNA reads as TGTGCCAGCAGTCCTGAGAGGGACAGAAATTCACCCCTCCACTTT. It yields the protein CASSPERDRNSPLHF.

The chain carries TRBV4-1 and TRBJ2-1, with TRBD1 identical over 10 bases. The V and J ends lost 6 bases and 5 bases, in that order; junction bases with no gene match: 7. The CDR3 is 15 residues long. Germline loops: CDR1 MGHRA, CDR2 YSYEKL. The CDR3 bases are TGCGCCAGCAGGCTCGACAGGGGGCTTGACAATGAGCAGTTCTTC. It codes for CASRLDRGLDNEQFF.

The chain employs TRBV19 and TRBJ2-2, with D maybe TRBD2 (5 bases). There are 17 residues in the CDR3. The germline gives CDR1 LNHDA, CDR2 SQIVND (reference sequence). Trimming left V 4 bases short and J 3 bases short, with 18 bases between. As DNA, the CDR3 is TGTGCCAGTAGTACCCCGGGGTCGCCGGACTACACCGGGGAGCTGTTTTTT. Its translation: CASSTPGSPDYTGELFF.

The CDR3, as DNA: TGTGCCAGCAGATACGGAGTCGATGAAAAACTGTTTTTT. Translation gives CASRYGVDEKLFF. V usage is TRBV5-5 and J usage is TRBJ1-4; D is ambiguous. Germline assignment: CDR1 SGHKS and CDR2 YYEKEE (reference sequence). V lost 5 bases and J lost 6, with 11 bases in between. The CDR3 totals 13 residues.